The 3 T cell receptor beta chains below all came from one sample that was sequenced in a study of cytomegalovirus exposure and HLA in healthy donors. 60 Vbeta and 13 Jbeta primers were used in PCR. Produced via immunoSEQ multiplex PCR; TCRdb's table is partial and in-frame only. In the table there are fewer than 110,000 clones, roughly 74% of which are singletons. Sequenced: PBMCs. The receptors derive from a woman aged 40 to 49 in good health and CMV-seronegative.

The chain is built from TRBV5-6 and TRBJ2-1; D is unresolved. The V gene lost 4 bases and the J gene lost 5 bases, with 10 bases spanning the gap. The germline CDR1 and CDR2 sequences are SGHDT and YYEEEE. CDR3 length: 13 residues. CDR3 in DNA: TGTGCCAGCAGCCTCCGCCCTAACAATGAGCAGTTCTTC. It codes for CASSLRPNNEQFF. The variable domain in full, completed from reference TRBV5-6 and TRBJ2-1, reads DAGVTQSPTHLIKTRGQQVTLRCSPKSGHDTVSWYQQALGQGPQFIFQYYEEEERQRGNFPDRFSGHQFPNYSSELNVNALLLGDSALYLCASSLRPNNEQFFGPGTRLTVL.

The table lists this clone with a few counts. The chain employs TRBV4-3 and TRBJ2-5, with 9 bases fitting TRBD1. Gene TRBJ2-7 matches the end of the DNA better, so the J call may be wrong. This CDR3 is built from 14 residues. Germline CDR1 reads LGHNA; CDR2 reads YSLEER. The CDR3 nucleotides read TGCGCCAGCAGCGCCGGGACAGGGCCCTACGAGCAGTACTTC. It specifies CASSAGTGPYEQYF.

The chain links TRBV7-9 to TRBJ2-7; tentative D call: TRBD1 (6 bases). CDR1 is SEHNR, CDR2 FQNEAQ, per germline (reference sequence). Deletions cut 1 base from V and 3 bases from J, with 13 bases between. The CDR3 length is 15 residues. CDR3: CASSLEAAGDYEQYF. CDR3 nucleotide sequence: TGTGCCAGCAGCTTAGAGGCGGCAGGGGACTACGAGCAGTACTTC. The variable domain in full, with the rest retrieved from reference TRBV7-9 and TRBJ2-7, is DTGVSQNPRHKITKRGQNVTFRCDPISEHNRLYWYRQTLGQGPEFLTYFQNEAQLEKSRLLSDRFSAERPKGSFSTLEIQRTEQGDSAMYLCASSLEAAGDYEQYFGPGTRLTVT.